What follows are 25 T cell receptor beta chains derived from one specimen sequenced in a study of neurological immune-mediated disorders. TCRdb reprocessed the 5' RACE reads via MiXCR and lists one record per CDR3 protein. The profile shows tens of thousands of distinct CDR3 sequences, roughly 10% of them singletons. Time point described: longitudinal time-point 2. The sequenced material came from PBMCs. The source of these receptors is a man between 25 and 39 years old in good health.

This clonotype has ten or more counts. J is TRBJ1-2 and V is TRBV20-1; 9 bases match TRBD1. The CDR3 loop spans 16 amino acids. CDR1 DFQATT and CDR2 SNEGSKA come from the germline V gene (reference sequence). V lost 0 bases and J lost 3; bases outside the gene matches: 8. CDR3 region: CSARDFRGQGHYGYTF. In DNA, the CDR3 is TGCAGTGCTAGAGATTTTCGGGGACAGGGCCACTATGGCTACACCTTC.

This clonotype was recorded many times. The genes are TRBV20-1 and TRBJ2-6; 10 bases agree with TRBD2. The CDR3 totals 18 residues. From germline, CDR1 is DFQATT and CDR2 SNEGSKA (reference sequence). With 1 base clipped from V and 0 bases from J, the junction kept 6 bases outside the gene matches. CDR3 DNA: TGCAGTGCTAGAGTGCCTAGCGGGAGTATCTCTGGGGCCAACGTCCTGACTTTC. This codes for CSARVPSGSISGANVLTF.

This clonotype was counted many times. The chain is built from TRBV29-1 and TRBJ1-1; D perhaps matches TRBD1 (6 bases). CDR1 is SQVTM, CDR2 ANQGSEA, per germline. V lost 1 base to trimming and J lost 1 base, with 13 bases between them. CDR3 length: 15 amino acids. For the CDR3, the DNA is TGCAGCGTTGAAGTTCTGAGACAGGAGAACACTGAAGCTTTCTTT. This translates into CSVEVLRQENTEAFF.

This clonotype was detected ten times or more. The rearrangement uses TRBV29-1 and TRBJ2-5; D perhaps matches TRBD1 (5 bases). CDR3 size: 12 residues. CDR1 SQVTM and CDR2 ANQGSEA come from the germline V gene. V lost 6 bases, J lost 7 bases, and 15 bases lay in between. The CDR3 protein is CSVPVQGMTQYF. CDR3 bases: TGCAGCGTGCCAGTGCAGGGAATGACCCAGTACTTC.

The chain has TRBV28 and TRBJ2-5; either TRBD1 or TRBD2 may fit D (6 bases each). Germline loops: CDR1 MDHEN, CDR2 SYDVKM. CDR3 length: 14 residues. The germline V and J ends were trimmed by 5 bases and 5 bases, with 15 bases remaining between them. The CDR3 DNA reads as TGTGCCAGCAGTGGACAAGGGGGGAAGGAGACCCAGTACTTC. Amino acid sequence: CASSGQGGKETQYF.

The rearrangement uses TRBV28 and TRBJ1-1; maybe TRBD1 (5 bases). Trimming removed 2 bases at V and 0 bases at J, with 7 bases between. Per the germline V gene, CDR1 is MDHEN and CDR2 is SYDVKM. The CDR3 has 14 amino acids. CDR3 sequence (DNA): TGTGCCAGCAGTTTAGACAGCATGAACACTGAAGCTTTCTTT. It specifies CASSLDSMNTEAFF.

This clonotype came up a few times. The V and J genes are TRBV28 and TRBJ1-5; D gene unclear. With 2 bases removed from V and 7 bases from J, the gap between germline ends came to 9 bases. Germline lookup yields CDR1 MDHEN and CDR2 SYDVKM. This CDR3 has 13 residues. The CDR3 region is CASSLMAVQPQHF. In nucleotides, the CDR3 is TGTGCCAGCAGTTTAATGGCAGTCCAGCCCCAGCATTTT.

This clonotype was observed many times. The chain is built from TRBV2 and TRBJ2-7; 8 positions agree with TRBD2. V lost 4 bases to trimming and J lost 3 bases; unmatched junction nucleotides: 8. CDR1 is SNHLY and CDR2 is FYNNEI in the germline V gene. CDR3 size: 15 residues. CDR3 protein: CASSGGGRTLYEQYF. DNA for the CDR3: TGTGCCAGCAGTGGGGGCGGGAGGACCCTCTACGAGCAGTACTTC. The full variable domain, its missing parts supplied by reference TRBV2 and TRBJ2-7, is EPEVTQTPSHQVTQMGQEVILRCVPISNHLYFYWYRQILGQKVEFLVSFYNNEISEKSEIFDDQFSVERPDGSNFTLKIRSTKLEDSAMYFCASSGGGRTLYEQYFGPGTRLTVT.

The chain carries TRBV18 and TRBJ2-1; D call uncertain. Trimming removed 0 bases from V and 8 bases from J, with 11 bases in between. The CDR3 consists of 14 residues. Germline CDR1 is KGHSH and CDR2 is LQKENI. The CDR3 nucleotides are TGTGCCAGCTCACCACCGCTAGACCAGGATGAGCAGTTCTTC. It yields the protein CASSPPLDQDEQFF.

The sample holds a few counts of this clonotype. The chain recombines TRBV7-3 with TRBJ2-7, with TRBD2 matching over 9 bases. CDR3 length: 12 amino acids. The V segment lost 8 bases and the J segment 6 bases; nucleotides outside the gene matches: 5. Germline CDR1 SGHTA, CDR2 FQGTGA. CDR3 in DNA: TGTGCCAGCGGGACTAGCCTGGGCGAGCAGTACTTC. Protein product: CASGTSLGEQYF.

This clonotype has at least ten counts. The genes are TRBV20-1 and TRBJ1-5; the match to TRBD1 covers 7 bases. This CDR3 contains 14 residues. Looked up from germline, CDR1 is DFQATT and CDR2 is SNEGSKA (reference sequence). J gave up 1 base and V 6 bases, and 6 bases lay outside the gene matches. CDR3 amino acids: CSAEDRSSNQPQHF. The CDR3 DNA reads TGCAGTGCCGAGGACAGGTCGAGCAATCAGCCCCAGCATTTT.

This clonotype was observed many times. The chain has TRBV7-8 and TRBJ2-5; 7 bases map to TRBD2. V gave up 6 bases and J gave up 1 base; unmatched junction bases: 8. This CDR3 comprises 15 residues. From germline, CDR1 is SGHVS and CDR2 FQNEAQ. CDR3 protein: CASRPLAAGQETQYF. Written as DNA, the CDR3 is TGTGCCAGCAGACCCCTAGCGGCCGGCCAAGAGACCCAGTACTTC.

Ten or more counts support this clonotype. The V gene is TRBV5-1, the J gene TRBJ2-5; 9 positions agree with TRBD2. Germline values: CDR1 SGHRS, CDR2 YFSETQ. Germline trimming cut 4 bases from V and 1 base from J; bases unmatched to any gene: 5. The CDR3 runs 15 residues. CDR3 sequence (DNA): TGCGCCAGCAGCACCCTTAGCGGGAGCCAAGAGACCCAGTACTTC. It specifies CASSTLSGSQETQYF.

The sample holds many counts of this clonotype. J is TRBJ2-7 and V is TRBV29-1, with D hard to call. V was clipped by 4 bases and J by 5 bases, with 12 bases between them. The V gene's germline CDR1 is SQVTM and CDR2 ANQGSEA. This CDR3 has 12 residues. The CDR3 loop is CSVVETLHEQYF. CDR3 DNA: TGCAGCGTTGTTGAGACACTCCACGAGCAGTACTTC.

Turning to this clonotype: A read error may explain this, as a much larger clone is one base away. This sequence joins TRBV28 and TRBJ2-2; TRBD1 matches at 11 bases. Germline V gene sequence: CDR1 MDHEN, CDR2 SYDVKM. The CDR3 runs to 14 residues. CDR3 DNA: TGTGCCAGCAGTTTACCCCCGGGACAGGGGGAGATGTTTTTT. Encoded protein: CASSLPPGQGEMFF.

Notes on this clonotype: Given a much more abundant clone one base away, this may be a read error. V usage is TRBV18 and J usage is TRBJ2-1; 7 bases map to TRBD2. The CDR3 extends over 16 amino acids. Germline V gene sequence: CDR1 KGHSH, CDR2 LQKENI. Trimming at V came to 4 bases and at J to 6 bases, leaving 12 bases not matched to a gene. Here the CDR3 reads CASSHIGTITANEQFF. The CDR3 DNA is TGTGCCAGCTCACACATCGGGACTATTACAGCCAATGAGCAGTTCTTC.

This clonotype was counted at least ten times. V and J are TRBV5-1 and TRBJ1-1, with D perhaps matching TRBD1 (5 bases). The CDR3 totals 14 residues. V lost 4 bases and J lost 3, with 13 bases in between. Germline-derived CDR1 and CDR2 are SGHRS and YFSETQ. The CDR3 DNA reads TGCGCCAGCAGCCCCCTCCGGGGGTACACTGAAGCTTTCTTT. Protein sequence: CASSPLRGYTEAFF.

This clonotype has ten or more counts. This chain links TRBV3-1 with TRBJ2-1; 8 bases map to TRBD2. The CDR3 has 14 residues. V shed 7 bases and J 10 bases; nucleotides not matched to a gene: 12. Germline CDR1 reads LGHDT; CDR2 reads YNNKEL (reference sequence). The CDR3 reads CASNSRGGGGEQFF. The DNA of the CDR3 is TGTGCCAGCAACTCCCGGGGGGGGGGAGGAGAGCAGTTCTTC.

This clonotype was seen many times. This chain connects TRBV5-1 to TRBJ2-3; 7 nucleotides align to TRBD2. The trim removed 2 bases at V and 3 bases at J, leaving 6 bases unmatched. The CDR3 runs to 15 residues. Germline V lookup: CDR1 SGHRS, CDR2 YFSETQ. The CDR3 here is CASSFGRERTDTQYF. CDR3 in DNA: TGCGCCAGCAGCTTTGGGCGGGAGCGGACAGATACGCAGTATTTT.

The table lists this clonotype with many counts. The chain employs TRBV7-3 and TRBJ2-1; possible D gene TRBD2, 6 bases. Germline CDR1 SGHTA, CDR2 FQGTGA. The CDR3 covers 14 residues. Trimming took off 5 bases at V and 6 bases at J, with 14 bases between the two ends. CDR3 in DNA: TGTGCCAGCAGCCCGGACTACGGTCCCAATGAGCAGTTCTTC. It specifies CASSPDYGPNEQFF.

Many counts were recorded for this clonotype. The chain links TRBV11-2 to TRBJ2-1, with D perhaps TRBD1 or TRBD2 (5 bases each). V lost 5 bases and J 10 bases, leaving 21 bases between the germline ends. The CDR3 has 15 residues. From germline, CDR1 is SGHAT and CDR2 FQNNGV. Here the CDR3 DNA reads TGTGCCAGCAGCAATGGGCTCGGGGCCCGAGGGGAGCAGTTCTTC. This gives the protein CASSNGLGARGEQFF.

There are many counts of this clonotype. The chain recombines TRBV7-2 with TRBJ2-7, with unresolved D. In germline, CDR1 is SGHTA, CDR2 FQGNSA. The CDR3 is made up of 14 amino acids. The V and J ends lost 1 base and 6 bases respectively, with 13 bases between them. The CDR3 reads CASSLVSIGGEQYF. The CDR3 region has the DNA TGTGCCAGCAGCTTAGTTAGTATTGGTGGCGAGCAGTACTTC.

In this sample, this clonotype turned up many times. The chain combines TRBV28 with TRBJ2-5; 12 bases agree with TRBD2. Germline V gene sequence: CDR1 MDHEN, CDR2 SYDVKM. Trimming took 6 bases from V and 4 from J; bases not matched to a gene: 9. CDR3 length: 16 residues. Here the CDR3 reads CASSSSSGGVRETQYF. The CDR3 DNA follows: TGTGCCAGCAGCTCCTCTAGCGGGGGGGTACGAGAGACCCAGTACTTC.

Ten or more counts support this clonotype. CDR3 coding DNA: TGTGCCACCAGTGGCCCGCTAGCGGGAGGGTCAGTCAATGAGCAGTTCTTC. It specifies CATSGPLAGGSVNEQFF. The rearrangement uses TRBV24-1 and TRBJ2-1; 12 bases align to TRBD2. V trimming: 5 bases; J trimming: 6 bases; junction bases outside the gene matches: 10. CDR3 length: 17 amino acids. The germline V gene has CDR1 KGHDR and CDR2 SFDVKD.

At least ten counts were recorded for this clonotype. The V and J genes are TRBV5-1 and TRBJ1-3; 7 nucleotides match TRBD1. This CDR3 comprises 15 residues. The V gene's germline CDR1 is SGHRS and CDR2 YFSETQ. Trimming at V came to 4 bases and at J to 0 bases, leaving 4 bases not matched to a gene. CDR3 coding DNA: TGCGCCAGCAGCCTGGGGGACAGCTCTGGAAACACCATATATTTT. Translated: CASSLGDSSGNTIYF.